This T cell receptor beta chain came from a study of control samples from healthy donors and cancer patients (TCRdb year 2020). Regarding this clone: Its antigen is not yet known. No base-level quality is on record; no much larger clone is a single base apart.

The library was generated by the immunoSEQ multiplex PCR assay. TCRdb retrieved this table from immuneACCESS and kept in-frame rearrangements only. Not all clones are present; in checked studies, unresolved V genes account for under half, and no reason is known for the remainder. For this sample the table gives some 130,000 clones, of which approximately 92% were detected only once. 5.5% of the sample is held by the ten biggest clonotypes. CDR1 and CDR2, per the germline V gene, are SGHDT and YYEEEE. The V and J ends are trimmed by 7 bases and 0 bases, leaving 13 bases between them. Including the terminal cysteine and phenylalanine, the CDR3 comprises 14 residues. Only CDR3 DNA is held: 42 bases, read in frame from base 1.

The TCR comes from a man younger than 35 in good health. This chain is built from TRBV5-6 and TRBJ2-5, and TRBD2 may be the D gene, going by 5 matching bases. The sample taken for sequencing was blood. The DNA is as follows: TGTGCCAGCGCCGAACGGGGATACCAAGAGACCCAGTACTTC. Its translation is CASAERGYQETQYF.